This record covers a single TCR beta chain. Its antigen is unidentified. TCR beta cDNA libraries had unique molecular identifiers. From roughly 1 to 10 million T cells, about 500,000 cDNA molecules were obtained. TCRdb used MiXCR to reprocess the PCR reads, holding one entry per CDR3 protein. Of around 500,000 distinct CDR3 sequences in the sample, around 34% were seen once. The CDR3 contains 13 residues. CDR1 is DFQATT and CDR2 is SNEGSKA in the germline V gene (reference sequence). The junction had 5 bases not matched to a gene; V was cut back by 6 bases and J by 4 bases. This sample is part of a study of post-analysis software for immune sequencing data. Turning to the study itself: As for disease course, relapsing-remitting, secondary progressive and progressive-relapsing multiple sclerosis were all included.

Study conclusions and caveats: Co-batched samples clustered tightly together by F measure. A significant reduction in normalized Chao1 diversity was observed in multiple sclerosis patients versus controls. When patients were compared with controls, about five TRBV segments were more frequent, TRBV5-6, TRBV5-1 and TRBV20-1 among them.

The specimen was blood. The sequence was collected from a girl aged 2-17 years with multiple sclerosis. V is TRBV20-1 and J is TRBJ2-5; TRBD1 agrees at 10 bases. The CDR3 sequence: CSAGTGAGETQYF. Written as DNA, the CDR3 is TGCAGTGCAGGGACAGGGGCAGGAGAGACCCAGTACTTC.